The TCR beta chain described here comes from a study of blood T cell repertoires in COVID-19. Study background: Some COVID-19 samples were acute and others convalescent; all came from the United States, Italy and Spain. PBMCs, B-cell-depleted T cells, or T cells provided the cDNA or gDNA that made up the material.

Germline lookup yields CDR1 MDHEN and CDR2 SYDVKM. V gave up 8 bases and J gave up 6 bases; unmatched junction bases: 12. This CDR3 spans 17 amino acids. Seattle patients were enrolled during active infection and followed longitudinally. Original methodology: From reference gene primer amplification, estimates of nucleated cell counts were derived. Sequencing used immunoSEQ multiplex PCR; TCRdb keeps in-frame clones, though not all of them. V, J and clone size derive from that table, while D and trimming were established from the DNA sequence. The sample consists of approximately 70,000 clones, approximately 90% of them appearing once.

The clonotype comes from a woman aged 45-59 years with COVID-19, enrolled during active disease. The V call is TRBV28, the J call TRBJ2-3; 15 bases line up with TRBD2. What was sequenced was peripheral blood. The CDR3: CASGLGLAGGTGDTQYF. DNA for the CDR3: TGTGCCAGCGGTCTCGGACTAGCGGGAGGGACTGGGGATACGCAGTATTTT. Using reference TRBV28 and TRBJ2-3 for the parts outside the CDR3, the full variable domain is DVKVTQSSRYLVKRTGEKVFLECVQDMDHENMFWYRQDPGLGLRLIYFSYDVKMKEKGDIPEGYSVSREKKERFSLILESASTNQTSMYLCASGLGLAGGTGDTQYFGPGTRLTVL.